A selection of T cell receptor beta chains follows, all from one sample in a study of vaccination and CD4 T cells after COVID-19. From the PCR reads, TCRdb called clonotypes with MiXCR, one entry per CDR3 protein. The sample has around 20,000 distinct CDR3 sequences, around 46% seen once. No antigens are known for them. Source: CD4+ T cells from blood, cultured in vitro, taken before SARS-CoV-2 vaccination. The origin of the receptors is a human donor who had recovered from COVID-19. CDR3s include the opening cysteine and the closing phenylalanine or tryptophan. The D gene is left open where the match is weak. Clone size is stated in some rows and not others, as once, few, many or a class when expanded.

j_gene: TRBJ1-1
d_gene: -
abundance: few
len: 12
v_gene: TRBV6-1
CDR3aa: CASSPRSTEAFF
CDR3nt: TGTGCCAGCAGTCCACGGAGCACTGAAGCTTTCTTT

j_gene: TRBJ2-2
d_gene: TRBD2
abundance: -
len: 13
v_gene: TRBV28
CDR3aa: CATAGGNTGELFF
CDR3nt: TGTGCCACAGCGGGAGGAAACACCGGGGAGCTGTTTTTT

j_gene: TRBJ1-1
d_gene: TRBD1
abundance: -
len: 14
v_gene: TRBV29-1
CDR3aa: CSVGQAFSNTEAFF
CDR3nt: TGCAGCGTGGGACAGGCATTTTCGAACACTGAAGCTTTCTTT

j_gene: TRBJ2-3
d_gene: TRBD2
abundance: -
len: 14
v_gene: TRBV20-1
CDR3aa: CSARLAGGPDTQYF
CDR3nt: TGCAGTGCAAGACTAGCGGGGGGTCCAGATACGCAGTATTTT

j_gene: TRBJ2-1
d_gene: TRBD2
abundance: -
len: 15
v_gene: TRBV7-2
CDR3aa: CASSPGTSGWNEQFF
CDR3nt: TGTGCCAGCAGCCCCGGGACTAGCGGGTGGAATGAGCAGTTCTTC

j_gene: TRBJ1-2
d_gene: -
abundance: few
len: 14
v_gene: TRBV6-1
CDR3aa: CASRGAQMNYGYTF
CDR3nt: TGTGCCAGCAGGGGAGCGCAGATGAACTATGGCTACACCTTC

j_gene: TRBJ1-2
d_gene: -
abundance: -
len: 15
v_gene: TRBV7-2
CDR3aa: CASSLVLGGLNGYTF
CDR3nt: TGTGCCAGCAGCTTAGTCTTAGGGGGATTAAATGGCTACACCTTC

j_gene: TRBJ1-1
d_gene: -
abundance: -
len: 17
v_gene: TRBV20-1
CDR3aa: CSARDNLRARMNTEAFF
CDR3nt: TGCAGTGCTAGAGATAATCTAAGGGCGAGGATGAACACTGAAGCTTTCTTT

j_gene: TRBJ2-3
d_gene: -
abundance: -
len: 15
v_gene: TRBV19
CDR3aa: CASSALGGLADTQYF
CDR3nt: TGTGCCAGTAGCGCACTAGGGGGATTAGCGGATACGCAGTATTTT

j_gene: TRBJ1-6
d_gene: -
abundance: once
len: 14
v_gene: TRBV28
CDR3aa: CASIWGHNNSPLHF
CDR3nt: TGTGCCAGCATCTGGGGGCATAATAATTCACCCCTCCACTTT

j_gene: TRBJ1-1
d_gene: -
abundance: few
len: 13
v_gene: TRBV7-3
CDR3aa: CASSLRYNTEAFF
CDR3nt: TGTGCCAGCAGCTTAAGATATAACACTGAAGCTTTCTTT

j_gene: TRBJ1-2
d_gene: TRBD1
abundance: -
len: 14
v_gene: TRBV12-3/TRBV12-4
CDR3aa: CASSRTGGTYGYTF
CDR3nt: TGTGCCAGCAGTCGTACAGGGGGCACCTATGGCTACACCTTC

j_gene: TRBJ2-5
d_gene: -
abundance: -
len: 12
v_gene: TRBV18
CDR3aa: CASSPLKETQYF
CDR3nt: TGTGCCAGCTCACCCCTTAAAGAGACCCAGTACTTC

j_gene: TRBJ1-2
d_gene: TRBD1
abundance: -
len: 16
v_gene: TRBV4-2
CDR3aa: CASSPSDREYNYGYTF
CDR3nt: TGTGCCAGCAGCCCGTCGGACAGGGAGTATAACTATGGCTACACCTTC

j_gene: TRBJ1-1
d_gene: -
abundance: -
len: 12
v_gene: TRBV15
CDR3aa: CATRRPGAEAFF
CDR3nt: TGTGCCACCAGGAGACCGGGGGCTGAAGCTTTCTTT

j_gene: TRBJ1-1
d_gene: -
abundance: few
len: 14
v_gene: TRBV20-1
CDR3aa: CSATRGPGNTEAFF
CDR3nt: TGCAGTGCTACCCGGGGGCCGGGCAACACTGAAGCTTTCTTT

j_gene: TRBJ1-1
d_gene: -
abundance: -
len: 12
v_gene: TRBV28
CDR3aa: CASSSGVAEAFF
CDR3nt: TGTGCCAGCAGTTCAGGGGTCGCTGAAGCTTTCTTT

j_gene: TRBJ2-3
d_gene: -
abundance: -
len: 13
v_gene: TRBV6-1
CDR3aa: CASSEARSDTQYF
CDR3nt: TGTGCCAGCAGTGAAGCCCGGTCCGATACGCAGTATTTT

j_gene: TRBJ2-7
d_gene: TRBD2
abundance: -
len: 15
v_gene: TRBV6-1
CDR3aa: CASRSGGSPSYEQYF
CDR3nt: TGTGCCAGCCGGAGCGGGGGGTCGCCCTCCTACGAGCAGTACTTC

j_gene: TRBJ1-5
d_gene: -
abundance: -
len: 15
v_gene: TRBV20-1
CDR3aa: CSAYSPQGGNQPQHF
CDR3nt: TGCAGTGCTTATAGCCCACAGGGAGGCAATCAGCCCCAGCATTTT

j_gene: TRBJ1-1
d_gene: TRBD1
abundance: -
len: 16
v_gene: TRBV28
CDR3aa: CASSSGTGFLNTEAFF
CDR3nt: TGTGCCAGCAGTTCCGGGACAGGCTTCTTGAACACTGAAGCTTTCTTT

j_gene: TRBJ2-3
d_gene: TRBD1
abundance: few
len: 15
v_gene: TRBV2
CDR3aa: CASTRDRGRTDTQYF
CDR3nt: TGTGCCAGCACCCGGGACAGGGGCCGCACAGATACGCAGTATTTT

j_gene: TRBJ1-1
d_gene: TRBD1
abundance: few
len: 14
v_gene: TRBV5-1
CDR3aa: CASSPGQGGTEAFF
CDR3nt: TGCGCCAGCAGCCCCGGACAGGGAGGCACTGAAGCTTTCTTT

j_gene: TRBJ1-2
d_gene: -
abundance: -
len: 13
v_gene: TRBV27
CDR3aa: CASSLSTDYGYTF
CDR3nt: TGTGCCAGCAGTTTATCGACGGACTATGGCTACACCTTC

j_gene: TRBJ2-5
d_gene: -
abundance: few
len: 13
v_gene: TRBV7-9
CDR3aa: CASSPEGWETQYF
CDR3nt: TGTGCCAGCAGCCCGGAGGGGTGGGAGACCCAGTACTTC

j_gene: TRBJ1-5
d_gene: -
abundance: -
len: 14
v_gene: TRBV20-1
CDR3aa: CSASVEPFYQPQHF
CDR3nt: TGCAGTGCTAGTGTGGAACCGTTCTATCAGCCCCAGCATTTT

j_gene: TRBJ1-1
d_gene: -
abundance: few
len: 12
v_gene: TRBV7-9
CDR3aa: CASSLAGGKAFF
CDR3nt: TGTGCCAGCAGCTTAGCCGGGGGTAAAGCTTTCTTT

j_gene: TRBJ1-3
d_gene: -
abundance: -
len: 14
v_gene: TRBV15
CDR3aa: CATSRDRGANTIYF
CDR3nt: TGTGCCACCAGCAGAGATAGAGGGGCGAACACCATATATTTT

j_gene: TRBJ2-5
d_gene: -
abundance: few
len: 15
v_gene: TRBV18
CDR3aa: CASSPGLGVQETQYF
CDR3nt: TGTGCCAGCTCACCAGGATTAGGGGTTCAAGAGACCCAGTACTTC

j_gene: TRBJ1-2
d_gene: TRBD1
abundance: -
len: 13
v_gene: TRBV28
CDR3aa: CASSLPGQILPNF
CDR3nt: TGTGCCAGCAGTCTGCCGGGACAGATTTTGCCCAACTTC

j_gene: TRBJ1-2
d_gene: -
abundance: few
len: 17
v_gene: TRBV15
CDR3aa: CATSRDLGGNSGYGYTF
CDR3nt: TGTGCCACCAGCAGAGATCTCGGGGGGAATAGTGGCTATGGCTACACCTTC

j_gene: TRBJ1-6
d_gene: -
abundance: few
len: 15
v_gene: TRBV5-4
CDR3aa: CASSLSGPVNSPLHF
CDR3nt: TGTGCCAGCAGCTTGAGTGGGCCGGTTAATTCACCCCTCCACTTT

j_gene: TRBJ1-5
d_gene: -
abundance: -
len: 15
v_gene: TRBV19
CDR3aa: CASSPPTVSNQPQHF
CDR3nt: TGTGCCAGTAGTCCCCCTACAGTTAGCAATCAGCCCCAGCATTTT

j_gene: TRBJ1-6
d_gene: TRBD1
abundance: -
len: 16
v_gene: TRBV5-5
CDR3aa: CASSFDRGRPESPLHF
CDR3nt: TGTGCCAGCAGCTTTGACAGGGGGCGGCCTGAATCACCCCTCCACTTT

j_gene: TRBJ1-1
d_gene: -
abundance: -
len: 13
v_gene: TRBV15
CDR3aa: CATSRGRDGEAFF
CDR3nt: TGTGCCACCAGCAGAGGACGGGACGGAGAAGCTTTCTTT

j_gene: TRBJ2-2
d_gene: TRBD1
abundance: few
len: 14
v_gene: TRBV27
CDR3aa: CASSTGGWAGELFF
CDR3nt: TGTGCCAGCAGCACAGGGGGCTGGGCCGGGGAGCTGTTTTTT

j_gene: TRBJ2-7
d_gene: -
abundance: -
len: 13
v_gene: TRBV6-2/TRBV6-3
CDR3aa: CASTLGGIYEQYF
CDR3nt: TGTGCCAGCACCCTTGGAGGGATCTACGAGCAGTACTTC

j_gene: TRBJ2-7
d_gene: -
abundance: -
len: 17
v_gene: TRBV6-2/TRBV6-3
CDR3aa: CASSRPKWGGTSHEQYF
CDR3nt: TGTGCCAGCAGTCGCCCGAAGTGGGGCGGGACCTCTCACGAGCAGTACTTC

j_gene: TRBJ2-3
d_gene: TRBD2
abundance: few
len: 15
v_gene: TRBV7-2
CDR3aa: CASSPSGRSTDTQYF
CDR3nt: TGTGCCAGCAGCCCGAGCGGGAGGAGCACAGATACGCAGTATTTT

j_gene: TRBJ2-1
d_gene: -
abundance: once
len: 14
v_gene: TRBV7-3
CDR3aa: CASSPAGINNEQFF
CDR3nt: TGTGCCAGCAGCCCTGCTGGGATCAACAATGAGCAGTTCTTC

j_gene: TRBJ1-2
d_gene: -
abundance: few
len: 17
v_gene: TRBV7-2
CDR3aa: CASSERQRPSPSIGYTF
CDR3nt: TGTGCCAGCAGCGAAAGACAAAGGCCCTCCCCCTCTATCGGCTACACCTTC

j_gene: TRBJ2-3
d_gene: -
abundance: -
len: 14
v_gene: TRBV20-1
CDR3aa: CSPKSIVEVDTQYF
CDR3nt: TGCAGTCCAAAATCCATTGTGGAGGTAGATACGCAGTATTTT

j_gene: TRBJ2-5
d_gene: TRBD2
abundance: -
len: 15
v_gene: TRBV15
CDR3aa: CATSPGTSVQETQYF
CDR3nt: TGTGCCACCAGCCCAGGGACTAGCGTACAAGAGACCCAGTACTTC